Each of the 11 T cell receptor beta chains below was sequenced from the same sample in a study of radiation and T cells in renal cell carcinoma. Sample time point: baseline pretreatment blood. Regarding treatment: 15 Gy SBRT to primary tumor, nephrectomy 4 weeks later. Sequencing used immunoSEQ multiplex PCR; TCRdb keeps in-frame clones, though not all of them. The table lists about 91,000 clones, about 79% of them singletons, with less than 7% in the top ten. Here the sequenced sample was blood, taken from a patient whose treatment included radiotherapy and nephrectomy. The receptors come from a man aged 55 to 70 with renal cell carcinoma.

The CDR3 bases are TGTGCCAGCAGGCCACTAGCGGGAGGGTCCTACAATGAGCAGTTCTTC. It encodes CASRPLAGGSYNEQFF. V gene TRBV27 combines with J gene TRBJ2-1; TRBD2 matches 13 bases. The CDR3 contains 16 residues. Germline V gene lookup returns CDR1 MNHEY and CDR2 SMNVEV (reference sequence). J was trimmed by 1 base and V by 6 bases; bases with no gene match: 3.

This CDR3 reads CASSPYRGDTQYF. The DNA of the CDR3 is TGCGCCAGCAGCCCATATAGAGGGGATACGCAGTATTTT. The gene calls are TRBV4-1 and TRBJ2-3, with TRBD2 as a possible D gene (5 bases). CDR1 is MGHRA, CDR2 YSYEKL, per germline. V lost 4 bases, J lost 6 bases, and 11 bases lay in between. CDR3 length: 13 residues.

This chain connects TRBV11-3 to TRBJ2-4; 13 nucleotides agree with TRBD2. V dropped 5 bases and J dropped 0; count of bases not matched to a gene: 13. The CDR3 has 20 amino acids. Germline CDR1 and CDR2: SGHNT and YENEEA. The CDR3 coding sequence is TGTGCCAGCAGCGATGATTTACTAGCGGGAGGGCCGGTAGCCAAAAACATTCAGTACTTC. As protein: CASSDDLLAGGPVAKNIQYF.

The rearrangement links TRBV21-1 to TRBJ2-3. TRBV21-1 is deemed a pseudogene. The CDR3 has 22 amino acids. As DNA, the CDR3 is TGTCCCCAGTGTGGATTTATGGACCCCGCGCGCGTTCCACGGGGGCTGACAGATACGCAGTATTTT. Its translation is CPQCGFMDPARVPRGLTDTQYF.

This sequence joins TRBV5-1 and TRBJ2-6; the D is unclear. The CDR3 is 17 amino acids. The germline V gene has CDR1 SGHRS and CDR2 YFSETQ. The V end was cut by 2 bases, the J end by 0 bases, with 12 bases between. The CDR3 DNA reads TGCGCCAGCAGCTTTAGTAGCAGTCTCTCTGGGGCCAACGTCCTGACTTTC. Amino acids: CASSFSSSLSGANVLTF.

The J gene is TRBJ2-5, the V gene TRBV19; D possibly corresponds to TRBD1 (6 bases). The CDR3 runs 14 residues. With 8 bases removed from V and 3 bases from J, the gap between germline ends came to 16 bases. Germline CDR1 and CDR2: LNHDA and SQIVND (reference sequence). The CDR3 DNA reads TGTGCCAGTGGAAAACAGGGAAGGGAAGAGACCCAGTACTTC. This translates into CASGKQGREETQYF.

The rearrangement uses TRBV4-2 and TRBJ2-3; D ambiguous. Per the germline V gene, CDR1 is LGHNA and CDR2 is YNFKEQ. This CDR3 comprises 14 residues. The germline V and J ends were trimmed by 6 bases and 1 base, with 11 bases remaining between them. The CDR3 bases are TGTGCCAGCAGAGAGCAGCTAGGCACAGATACGCAGTATTTT. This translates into CASREQLGTDTQYF.

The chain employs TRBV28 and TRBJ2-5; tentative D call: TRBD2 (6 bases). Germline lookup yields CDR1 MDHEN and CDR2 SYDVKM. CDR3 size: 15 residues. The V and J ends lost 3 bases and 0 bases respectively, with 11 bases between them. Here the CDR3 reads CASSFGAGYQETQYF. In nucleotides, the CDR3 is TGTGCCAGCAGTTTTGGAGCGGGTTACCAAGAGACCCAGTACTTC. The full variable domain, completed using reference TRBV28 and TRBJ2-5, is DVKVTQSSRYLVKRTGEKVFLECVQDMDHENMFWYRQDPGLGLRLIYFSYDVKMKEKGDIPEGYSVSREKKERFSLILESASTNQTSMYLCASSFGAGYQETQYFGPGTRLLVL.

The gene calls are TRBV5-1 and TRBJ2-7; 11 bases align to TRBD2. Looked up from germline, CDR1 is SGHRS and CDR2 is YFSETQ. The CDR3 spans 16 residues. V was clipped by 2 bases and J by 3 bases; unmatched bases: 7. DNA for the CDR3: TGCGCCAGCAGCTTTTACGCTAGCGGGAGGAGCTACGAGCAGTACTTC. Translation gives CASSFYASGRSYEQYF. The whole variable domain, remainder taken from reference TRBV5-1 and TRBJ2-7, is KAGVTQTPRYLIKTRGQQVTLSCSPISGHRSVSWYQQTPGQGLQFLFEYFSETQRNKGNFPGRFSGRQFSNSRSEMNVSTLELGDSALYLCASSFYASGRSYEQYFGPGTRLTVT.

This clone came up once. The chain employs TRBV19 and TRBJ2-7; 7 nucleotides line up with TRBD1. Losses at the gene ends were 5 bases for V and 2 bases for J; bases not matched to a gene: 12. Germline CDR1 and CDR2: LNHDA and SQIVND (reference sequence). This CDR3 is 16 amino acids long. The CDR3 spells CASSVTGTAITYEQYF. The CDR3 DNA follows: TGTGCCAGTAGTGTCACCGGGACAGCAATAACCTACGAGCAGTACTTC. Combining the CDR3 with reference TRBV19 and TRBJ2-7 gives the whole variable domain DGGITQSPKYLFRKEGQNVTLSCEQNLNHDAMYWYRQDPGQGLRLIYYSQIVNDFQKGDIAEGYSVSREKKESFPLTVTSAQKNPTAFYLCASSVTGTAITYEQYFGPGTRLTVT.

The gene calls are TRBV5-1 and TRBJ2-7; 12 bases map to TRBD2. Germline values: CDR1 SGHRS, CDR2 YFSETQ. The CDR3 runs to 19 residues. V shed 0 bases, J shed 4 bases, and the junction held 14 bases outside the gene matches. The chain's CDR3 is CASSLGVTSGSRSGYEQYF. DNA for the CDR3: TGCGCCAGCAGCTTGGGAGTGACTAGCGGGAGTAGGTCGGGGTACGAGCAGTACTTC.